The next 21 T cell receptor beta chains were all read from a single sample in a study of beta chain features in type 1 diabetes (dated by TCRdb to the late 2010s). Receptor amplification or capture employed the immunoSEQ multiplex PCR assay. The entire isolated RNA was reverse transcribed using the High Capacity cDNA Reverse Transcription Kit, and thus expressed TCRB transcripts were sequenced. Imported from immuneACCESS, the table was reduced by TCRdb to in-frame sequences with V and J called. These copies leave out some clones; in studies compared against another copy, an unresolved V gene accounts for under half, and the cause of the remainder is not known. A total of approximately 170,000 clones appear in this sample, approximately 9.1% of them only once. The top ten hold about 2.5% of the sample. The specimen sequenced was central memory CD4+ T cells from blood. These receptors were taken from a woman aged 18 to 35 in good health.

This chain connects TRBV18 to TRBJ2-7, with 10 bases identical to TRBD2. V dropped 2 bases and J dropped 4; count of bases not matched to a gene: 5. The CDR3 spans 15 residues. The germline gives CDR1 KGHSH, CDR2 LQKENI. The CDR3 DNA sequence: TGTGCCAGCTCACCAAAGGCTAGCGGGGGATACGAGCAGTACTTC. Protein sequence: CASSPKASGGYEQYF.

The chain has TRBV9 and TRBJ2-3; TRBD2 aligns across 8 bases. CDR3 size: 16 residues. V trimming: 0 bases; J trimming: 5 bases; junction bases outside the gene matches: 8. Germline assignment: CDR1 SGDLS and CDR2 YYNGEE. The CDR3 DNA reads TGTGCCAGCAGCGTAGATGCCGGGAGGGCCGGAGATACGCAGTATTTT. Its protein product is CASSVDAGRAGDTQYF.

The sample holds a few counts of this clone. In the same sample, other DNA sequences code for this CDR3. The chain carries TRBV18 and TRBJ2-5; 7 nucleotides align to TRBD2. V trimming: 3 bases; J trimming: 0 bases; junction bases outside the gene matches: 1. The CDR3 has 14 amino acids. Germline CDR1 KGHSH, CDR2 LQKENI. The CDR3 DNA sequence: TGTGCCAGCTCACCCGGGACTAACCAAGAGACCCAGTACTTC. Translated: CASSPGTNQETQYF. The entire variable domain, with the rest obtained from reference TRBV18 and TRBJ2-5, is as follows: NAGVMQNPRHLVRRRGQEARLRCSPMKGHSHVYWYRQLPEEGLKFMVYLQKENIIDESGMPKERFSAEFPKEGPSILRIQQVVRGDSAAYFCASSPGTNQETQYFGPGTRLLVL.

This sequence joins TRBV13 and TRBJ2-5, with TRBD2 matching 7 bases. Per the germline V gene, CDR1 is PRHDT and CDR2 is FYEKMQ (reference sequence). This CDR3 has 16 residues. V gave up 2 bases and J gave up 4 bases; unmatched junction bases: 10. The CDR3 DNA is TGTGCCAGCAGCTTAAGGACTAGTTTCCTCCCAGAGACCCAGTACTTC. It specifies CASSLRTSFLPETQYF. Together with reference TRBV13 and TRBJ2-5, the CDR3 gives the full variable domain: AAGVIQSPRHLIKEKRETATLKCYPIPRHDTVYWYQQGPGQDPQFLISFYEKMQSDKGSIPDRFSAQQFSDYHSELNMSSLELGDSALYFCASSLRTSFLPETQYFGPGTRLLVL.

The V and J genes are TRBV7-2 and TRBJ2-1, with 12 bases lining up with TRBD2. The CDR3 sequence is 14 residues long. The J segment lost 8 bases and the V segment lost 7 bases, leaving 6 bases of the junction unmatched. Germline CDR1 and CDR2: SGHTA and FQGNSA. The CDR3 is CASIRLAGDYEQFF. In DNA, the CDR3 is TGTGCCAGCATACGACTAGCGGGAGATTATGAGCAGTTCTTC.

The chain combines TRBV5-1 with TRBJ1-1, with D perhaps matching TRBD1 (6 bases). The CDR3 has 14 amino acids. The germline V and J ends were trimmed by 2 bases and 2 bases, with 10 bases remaining between them. From germline, CDR1 is SGHRS and CDR2 YFSETQ. This chain's CDR3 is CASSFKGDNTEAFF. The DNA of the CDR3 is TGCGCCAGCAGCTTCAAGGGGGACAACACTGAAGCTTTCTTT.

The chain joins TRBV7-9 to TRBJ1-2, with TRBD1 identical over 7 bases. Germline V gene data show CDR1 as SEHNR and CDR2 as FQNEAQ (reference sequence). This CDR3 has 14 amino acids. J was trimmed by 8 bases and V by 5 bases; bases with no gene match: 11. The CDR3 DNA is TGTGCCAGCAGCCCGACAGGGATAACGAGCGGCTACACCTTC. Translating gives CASSPTGITSGYTF.

The sample holds a few counts of this clone. This chain connects TRBV19 to TRBJ1-2; D may be TRBD1 (5 bases). Trimming removed 6 bases from V and 5 bases from J, with 16 bases in between. CDR3 size: 14 residues. CDR1 and CDR2 from the germline V gene are LNHDA and SQIVND (reference sequence). The CDR3 region has the DNA TGTGCCAGTAGACGGACACCCGAGTCTTATGGCTACACCTTC. This encodes CASRRTPESYGYTF.

The table lists this clone with a few counts. V gene TRBV2 combines with J gene TRBJ1-1; D is uncertain. Germline CDR1 SNHLY, CDR2 FYNNEI. The V end was cut by 6 bases, the J end by 11 bases, with 13 bases between. The CDR3 has 11 amino acids. This CDR3 reads CASRTTPVAFF. The CDR3 DNA sequence: TGTGCCAGCAGAACTACGCCGGTCGCTTTCTTT.

The V gene is TRBV7-2, the J gene TRBJ1-6; D perhaps matches TRBD1 (6 bases). The CDR3 is 15 amino acids. Trimming took 6 bases from V and 6 from J, leaving 15 bases between them. CDR1 is SGHTA and CDR2 is FQGNSA in the germline V gene. The CDR3 sequence: CASRSGGQINSPLHF. The CDR3 DNA reads TGTGCCAGCAGATCGGGGGGACAAATTAATTCACCCCTCCACTTT.

This clone has only a few counts. This chain joins TRBV10-3 and TRBJ1-2; TRBD1 might be the D (6 bases). CDR1 and CDR2 from the germline V gene are ENHRY and SYGVKD. CDR3 size: 12 residues. V was pared by 3 bases and J by 8 bases, with 10 bases between. CDR3 protein: CAISEITGGYTF. The CDR3 coding sequence is TGTGCCATCAGTGAAATTACAGGGGGCTACACCTTC.

The chain combines TRBV6-1 with TRBJ2-3, with 10 positions matching TRBD2. The CDR3 is made up of 18 amino acids. V lost 0 bases and J lost 6; bases outside the gene matches: 12. Looked up from germline, CDR1 is MNHNS and CDR2 is SASEGT. CDR3 region: CASSEAEGAGGRPDTQYF. In DNA, the CDR3 is TGTGCCAGCAGTGAAGCAGAAGGAGCGGGGGGGCGCCCGGATACGCAGTATTTT.

This clone was picked up a small number of times. J is TRBJ2-7 and V is TRBV5-1; tentatively, D is TRBD1 (6 bases). The germline CDR1 and CDR2 sequences are SGHRS and YFSETQ. This CDR3 has 13 residues. V was trimmed by 4 bases and J by 5 bases, leaving 13 bases between them. CDR3 protein: CASSLRQAHEQYF. CDR3 DNA sequence: TGCGCCAGCAGCCTCCGACAGGCCCACGAGCAGTACTTC.

Only a few counts were recorded for this clone. The CDR3 coding sequence is TGCGCCAGCAGTGAGGGGCAGGGGGTTTCTCACTATGGCTACACCTTC. As protein: CASSEGQGVSHYGYTF. This sequence joins TRBV10-2 and TRBJ1-2; 7 bases match TRBD1. J gave up 3 bases and V 2 bases, and 9 bases lay outside the gene matches. Per the germline V gene, CDR1 is WSHSY and CDR2 is SAAADI. The CDR3 runs to 16 residues.

This clone was counted a few times. The chain has TRBV5-4 and TRBJ1-1, with TRBD1 as a possible D gene (6 bases). Trimming removed 2 bases from V and 4 bases from J, with 15 bases in between. The CDR3 length is 15 residues. Germline-derived CDR1 and CDR2 are SGHNT and YYREEE (reference sequence). The CDR3 loop reads CASSLGGSEGTEAFF. Written as DNA, the CDR3 is TGTGCCAGCAGCTTAGGGGGATCCGAGGGCACTGAAGCTTTCTTT. Full variable domain (rest looked up from reference TRBV5-4 and TRBJ1-1): ETGVTQSPTHLIKTRGQQVTLRCSSQSGHNTVSWYQQALGQGPQFIFQYYREEENGRGNFPPRFSGLQFPNYSSELNVNALELDDSALYLCASSLGGSEGTEAFFGQGTRLTVV.

This clone occurred a few times. The chain combines TRBV6-5 with TRBJ1-5; D is perhaps TRBD1 (5 bases). Germline CDR1 is MNHEY and CDR2 is SVGAGI. The germline V and J ends were trimmed by 2 bases and 0 bases, with 8 bases remaining between them. The CDR3 totals 15 residues. The CDR3 is CASSYGGDSNQPQHF. Written as DNA, the CDR3 is TGTGCCAGCAGTTACGGGGGGGATAGCAATCAGCCCCAGCATTTT.

V usage is TRBV7-9 and J usage is TRBJ1-4; 7 bases line up with TRBD1. CDR3 length: 15 residues. Germline-derived CDR1 and CDR2 are SEHNR and FQNEAQ (reference sequence). V shed 4 bases and J 7 bases; nucleotides not matched to a gene: 9. The CDR3 DNA reads TGTGCCAGCAGCTCTGACAGGGCGGGGAGTGAAAAACTGTTTTTT. It specifies CASSSDRAGSEKLFF.

Here the CDR3 DNA reads TGCAGCGGTCTAGCCCCGGACAGGGTCTATGGCTACACCTTC. This gives the protein CSGLAPDRVYGYTF. The chain joins TRBV29-1 to TRBJ1-2; 8 nucleotides agree with TRBD1. CDR1 SQVTM and CDR2 ANQGSEA come from the germline V gene. The CDR3 loop spans 14 amino acids. The V and J ends lost 7 bases and 4 bases, in that order; junction bases with no gene match: 11.

This chain joins TRBV30 and TRBJ1-1, with D perhaps matching TRBD1 (5 bases). Trimming shortened V by 7 bases and J by 2 bases, and 17 bases separated the two germline ends. Germline V lookup: CDR1 GTSNPN, CDR2 SVGIG (reference sequence). The CDR3 is made up of 14 amino acids. The CDR3 spells CAFGWGRSNTEAFF. The CDR3, as DNA: TGTGCCTTCGGCTGGGGCAGGAGCAACACTGAAGCTTTCTTT.

The CDR3 reads CASGSTQGYTEAFF. The CDR3 DNA reads as TGTGCTAGTGGCTCCACTCAGGGATACACTGAAGCTTTCTTT. The chain employs TRBV12-5 and TRBJ1-1, with a tentative D call TRBD1 (5 bases). Germline CDR1 reads LGHNT; CDR2 reads FRNRAP. Trimming pared 6 bases from V and 3 bases from J, leaving 14 bases between. The CDR3 sequence is 14 residues long.

This clone appeared a few times. This rearrangement joins TRBV27 to TRBJ2-3, with D unclear. The germline CDR1 and CDR2 sequences are MNHEY and SMNVEV (reference sequence). V was clipped by 8 bases and J by 4 bases, with 10 bases between them. This CDR3 region has 12 residues. CDR3 residues: CASWFHSDTQYF. The CDR3 nucleotides are TGTGCCAGCTGGTTCCACTCAGATACGCAGTATTTT.